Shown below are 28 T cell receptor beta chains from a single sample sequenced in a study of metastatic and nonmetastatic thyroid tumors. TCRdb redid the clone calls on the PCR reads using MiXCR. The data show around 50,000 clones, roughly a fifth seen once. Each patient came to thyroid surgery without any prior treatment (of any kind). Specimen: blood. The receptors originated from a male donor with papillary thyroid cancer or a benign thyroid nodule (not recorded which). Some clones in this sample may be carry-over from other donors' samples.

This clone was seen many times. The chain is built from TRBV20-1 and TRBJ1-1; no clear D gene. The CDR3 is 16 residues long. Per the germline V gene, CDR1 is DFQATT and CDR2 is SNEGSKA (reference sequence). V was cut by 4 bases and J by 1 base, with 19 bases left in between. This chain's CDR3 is CSAIVGIFTENTEAFF. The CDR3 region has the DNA TGCAGTGCTATAGTGGGGATCTTTACAGAGAACACTGAAGCTTTCTTT.

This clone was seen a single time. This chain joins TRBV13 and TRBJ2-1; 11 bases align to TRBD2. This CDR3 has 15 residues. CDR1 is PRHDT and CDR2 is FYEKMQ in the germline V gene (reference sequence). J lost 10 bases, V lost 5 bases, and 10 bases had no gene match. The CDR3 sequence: CASSISGGALREQFF. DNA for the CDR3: TGTGCCAGCAGCATTAGCGGGGGGGCCTTGAGAGAGCAGTTCTTC.

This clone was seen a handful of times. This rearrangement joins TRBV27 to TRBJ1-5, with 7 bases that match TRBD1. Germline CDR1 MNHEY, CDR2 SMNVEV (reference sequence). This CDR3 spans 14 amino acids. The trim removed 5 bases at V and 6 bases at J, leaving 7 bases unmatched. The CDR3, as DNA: TGTGCCAGCAGTCCCCGGGCAGGGGGTCAGCCCCAGCATTTT. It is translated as CASSPRAGGQPQHF.

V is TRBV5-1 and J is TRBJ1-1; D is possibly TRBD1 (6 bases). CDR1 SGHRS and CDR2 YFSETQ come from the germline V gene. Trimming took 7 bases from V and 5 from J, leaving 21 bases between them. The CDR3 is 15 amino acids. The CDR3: CASGTKVGGRTEAFF. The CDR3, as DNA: TGCGCCAGCGGCACCAAAGTAGGGGGGCGAACTGAAGCTTTCTTT.

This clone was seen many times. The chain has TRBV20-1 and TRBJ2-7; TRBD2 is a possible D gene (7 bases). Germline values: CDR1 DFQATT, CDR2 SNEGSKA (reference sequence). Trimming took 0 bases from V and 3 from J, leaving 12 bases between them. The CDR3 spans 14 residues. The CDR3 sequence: CSARDGGGHYEQYF. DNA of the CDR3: TGCAGTGCTAGAGATGGGGGGGGCCACTACGAGCAGTACTTC.

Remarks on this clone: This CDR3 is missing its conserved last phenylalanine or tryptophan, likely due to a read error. The CDR3 protein is CASSRSTYTQYS. The CDR3 nucleotides are TGTGCCAGCAGTAGGTCCACATATACGCAGTATTCT. The chain is built from TRBV12-3 or TRBV12-4 and TRBJ2-3; D unclear. The CDR3 is 12 amino acids.

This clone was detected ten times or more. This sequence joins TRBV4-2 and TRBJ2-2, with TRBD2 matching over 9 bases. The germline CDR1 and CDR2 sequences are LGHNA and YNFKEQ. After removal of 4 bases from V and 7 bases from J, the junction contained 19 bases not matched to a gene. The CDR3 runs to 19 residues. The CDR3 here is CASSPLPFHGGGAGGELFF. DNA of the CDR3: TGTGCCAGCAGCCCCCTTCCCTTCCATGGCGGGGGGGCCGGCGGGGAGCTGTTTTTT.

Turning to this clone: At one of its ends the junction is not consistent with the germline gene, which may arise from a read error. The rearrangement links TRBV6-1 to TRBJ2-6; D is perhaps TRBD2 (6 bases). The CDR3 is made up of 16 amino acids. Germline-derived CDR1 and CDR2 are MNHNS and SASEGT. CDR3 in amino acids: CASTAGGPSWANVLTF. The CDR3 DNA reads TGTGCCAGCACGGCCGGGGGTCCCTCTTGGGCCAACGTCCTGACTTTC.

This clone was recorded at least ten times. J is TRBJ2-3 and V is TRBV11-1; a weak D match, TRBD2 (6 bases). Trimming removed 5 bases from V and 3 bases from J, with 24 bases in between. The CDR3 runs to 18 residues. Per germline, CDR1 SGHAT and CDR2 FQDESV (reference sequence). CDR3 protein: CASSPQGGAGRRTDTQYF. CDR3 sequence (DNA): TGTGCCAGCAGCCCCCAAGGCGGGGCCGGGCGGAGAACAGATACGCAGTATTTT.

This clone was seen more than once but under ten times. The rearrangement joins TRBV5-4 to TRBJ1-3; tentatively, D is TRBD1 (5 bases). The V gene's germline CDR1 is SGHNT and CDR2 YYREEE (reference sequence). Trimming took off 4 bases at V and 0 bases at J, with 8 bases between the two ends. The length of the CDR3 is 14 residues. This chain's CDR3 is CASSQGGSGNTIYF. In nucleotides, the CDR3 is TGTGCCAGCAGCCAGGGAGGCTCTGGAAACACCATATATTTT.

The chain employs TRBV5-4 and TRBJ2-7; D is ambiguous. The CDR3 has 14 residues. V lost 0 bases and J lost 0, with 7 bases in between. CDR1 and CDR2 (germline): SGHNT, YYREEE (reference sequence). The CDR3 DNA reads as TGTGCCAGCAGCTTGGAACGAAGCTCCTACGAGCAGTACTTC. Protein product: CASSLERSSYEQYF. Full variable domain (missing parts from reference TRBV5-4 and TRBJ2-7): ETGVTQSPTHLIKTRGQQVTLRCSSQSGHNTVSWYQQALGQGPQFIFQYYREEENGRGNFPPRFSGLQFPNYSSELNVNALELDDSALYLCASSLERSSYEQYFGPGTRLTVT.

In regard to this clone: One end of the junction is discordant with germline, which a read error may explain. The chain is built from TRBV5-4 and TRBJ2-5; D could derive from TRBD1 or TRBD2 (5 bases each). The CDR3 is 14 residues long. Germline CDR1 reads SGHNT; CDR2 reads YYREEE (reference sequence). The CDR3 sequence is CASGLWAGRKTQYF. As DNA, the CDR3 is TGTGCCAGCGGCTTGTGGGCAGGGAGAAAGACCCAGTACTTC.

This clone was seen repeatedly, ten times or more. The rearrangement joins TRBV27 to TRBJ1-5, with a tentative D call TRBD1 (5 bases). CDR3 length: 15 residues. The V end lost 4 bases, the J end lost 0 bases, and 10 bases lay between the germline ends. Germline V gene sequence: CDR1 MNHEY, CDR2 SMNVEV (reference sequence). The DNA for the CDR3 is TGTGCCAGCAGTTCACAGGCCTATAGCAATCAGCCCCAGCATTTT. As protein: CASSSQAYSNQPQHF.

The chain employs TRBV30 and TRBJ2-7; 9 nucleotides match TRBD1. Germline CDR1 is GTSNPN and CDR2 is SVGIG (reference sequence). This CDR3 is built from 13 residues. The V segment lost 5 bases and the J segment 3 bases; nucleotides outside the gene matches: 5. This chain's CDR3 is CAWGGQGGYEQYF. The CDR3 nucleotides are TGTGCCTGGGGGGGACAGGGCGGCTACGAGCAGTACTTC.

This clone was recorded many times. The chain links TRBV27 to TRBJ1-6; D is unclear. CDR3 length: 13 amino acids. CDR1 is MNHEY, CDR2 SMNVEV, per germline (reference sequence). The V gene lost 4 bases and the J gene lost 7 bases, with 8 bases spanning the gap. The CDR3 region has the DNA TGTGCCAGCAGTTCATGGGGAAATTCACCCCTCCACTTT. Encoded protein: CASSSWGNSPLHF.

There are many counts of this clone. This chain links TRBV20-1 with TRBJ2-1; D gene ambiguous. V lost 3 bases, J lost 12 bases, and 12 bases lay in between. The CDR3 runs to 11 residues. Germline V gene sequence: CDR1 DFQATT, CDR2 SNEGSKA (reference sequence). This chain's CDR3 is CSASTEVTQFF. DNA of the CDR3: TGCAGTGCTAGTACCGAAGTGACGCAGTTCTTC.

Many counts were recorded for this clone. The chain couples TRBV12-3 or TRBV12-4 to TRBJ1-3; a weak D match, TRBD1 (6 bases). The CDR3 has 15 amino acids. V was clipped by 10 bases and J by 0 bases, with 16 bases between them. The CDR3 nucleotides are TGTGCCACCAACAGGGTCCCCTTCTCTGGAAACACCATATATTTT. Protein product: CATNRVPFSGNTIYF.

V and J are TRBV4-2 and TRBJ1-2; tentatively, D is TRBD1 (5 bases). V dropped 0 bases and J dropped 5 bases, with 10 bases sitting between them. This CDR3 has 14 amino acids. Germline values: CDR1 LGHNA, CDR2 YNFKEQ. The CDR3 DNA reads TGTGCCAGCAGCCAAGATCGGGAGGGGTATGGCTACACCTTC. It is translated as CASSQDREGYGYTF.

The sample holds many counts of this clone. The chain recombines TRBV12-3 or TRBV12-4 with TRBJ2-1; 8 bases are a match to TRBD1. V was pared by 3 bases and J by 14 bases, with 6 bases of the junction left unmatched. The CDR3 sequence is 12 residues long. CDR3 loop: CASSFSATGEFF. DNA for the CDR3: TGTGCCAGCAGTTTTTCCGCGACAGGGGAGTTCTTC.

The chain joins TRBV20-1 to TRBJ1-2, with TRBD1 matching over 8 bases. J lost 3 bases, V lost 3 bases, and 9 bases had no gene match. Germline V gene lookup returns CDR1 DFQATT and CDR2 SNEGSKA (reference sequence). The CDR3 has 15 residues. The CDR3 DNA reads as TGCAGTGCTAGTGAAACAGGGGGATTTCACTATGGCTACACCTTC. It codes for CSASETGGFHYGYTF.

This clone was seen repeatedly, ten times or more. In DNA, the CDR3 is TGTGCCAGCAGCCAGAACAAGGGGCGGGATGGCTACACCTTC. Its protein product is CASSQNKGRDGYTF. The chain couples TRBV6-1 to TRBJ1-2, with D possibly matching TRBD1 (5 bases). Per the germline V gene, CDR1 is MNHNS and CDR2 is SASEGT. With 6 bases removed from V and 6 bases from J, the gap between germline ends came to 17 bases. The CDR3 runs to 14 residues.

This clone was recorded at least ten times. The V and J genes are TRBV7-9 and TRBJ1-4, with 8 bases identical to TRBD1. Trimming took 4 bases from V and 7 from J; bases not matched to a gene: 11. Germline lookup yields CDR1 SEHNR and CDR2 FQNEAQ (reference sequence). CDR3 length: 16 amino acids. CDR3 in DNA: TGTGCCAGCAGCTCAATTGGACAGGGAAGAGGTGAAAAACTGTTTTTT. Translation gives CASSSIGQGRGEKLFF.

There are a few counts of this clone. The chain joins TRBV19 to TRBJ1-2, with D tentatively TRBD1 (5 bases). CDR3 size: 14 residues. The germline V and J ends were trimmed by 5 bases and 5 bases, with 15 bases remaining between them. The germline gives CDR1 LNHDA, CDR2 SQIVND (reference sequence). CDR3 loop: CASSPKGADYGYTF. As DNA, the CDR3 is TGTGCCAGTAGTCCGAAAGGGGCTGATTATGGCTACACCTTC.

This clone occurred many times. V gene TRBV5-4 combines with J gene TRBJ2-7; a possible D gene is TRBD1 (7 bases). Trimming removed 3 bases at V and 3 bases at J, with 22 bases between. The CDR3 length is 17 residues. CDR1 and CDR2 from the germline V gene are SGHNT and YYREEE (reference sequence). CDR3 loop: CASSSSGSGGYSYEQYF. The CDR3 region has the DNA TGTGCCAGCAGCTCCTCCGGTTCAGGGGGGTACAGCTACGAGCAGTACTTC. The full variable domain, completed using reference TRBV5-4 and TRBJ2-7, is ETGVTQSPTHLIKTRGQQVTLRCSSQSGHNTVSWYQQALGQGPQFIFQYYREEENGRGNFPPRFSGLQFPNYSSELNVNALELDDSALYLCASSSSGSGGYSYEQYFGPGTRLTVT.

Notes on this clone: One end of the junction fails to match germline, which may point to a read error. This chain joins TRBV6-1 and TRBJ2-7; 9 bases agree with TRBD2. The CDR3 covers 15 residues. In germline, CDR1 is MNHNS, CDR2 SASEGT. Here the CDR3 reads CASSPQTSGRGEHYF. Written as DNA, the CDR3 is TGTGCCAGCAGTCCCCAGACTAGCGGTAGGGGCGAGCATTACTTC.

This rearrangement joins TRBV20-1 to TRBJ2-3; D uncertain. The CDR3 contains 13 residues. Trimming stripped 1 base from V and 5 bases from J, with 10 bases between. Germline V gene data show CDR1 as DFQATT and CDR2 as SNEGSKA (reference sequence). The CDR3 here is CSARVPYQDTQYF. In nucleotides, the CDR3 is TGCAGTGCTAGAGTCCCGTACCAAGATACGCAGTATTTT.

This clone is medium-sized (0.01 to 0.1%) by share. The CDR3 here is CASSTLTGPPYEQYF. The DNA for the CDR3 is TGTGCCAGTAGTACCCTGACAGGGCCCCCTTACGAGCAGTACTTC. The rearrangement joins TRBV19 to TRBJ2-7; 7 nucleotides match TRBD1. Germline V lookup: CDR1 LNHDA, CDR2 SQIVND (reference sequence). V was clipped by 4 bases and J by 4 bases; unmatched bases: 10. CDR3 size: 15 residues.

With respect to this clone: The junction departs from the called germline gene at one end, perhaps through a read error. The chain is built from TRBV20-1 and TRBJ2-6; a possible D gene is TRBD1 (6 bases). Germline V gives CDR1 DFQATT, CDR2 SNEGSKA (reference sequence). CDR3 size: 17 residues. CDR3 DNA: TGCAGTGCTAGATTCGTACAGGGAAGCTCTGGGACCAACGTCCTGACTTTC. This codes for CSARFVQGSSGTNVLTF.